The text below deals with one T cell receptor beta chain. Antigen unknown. This specimen belongs to a study of T cells expressing NK-cell markers. General study results and limits: In a handful of donors, dominant NKG2C+ clonotypes were roughly 1.0-7.0% of CD8+ T cells. The HCMV specificity of the expanded NKG2C+ T cell clones stayed unresolved.

Production of TCR beta cDNA relied on 5'RACE template switching with UMIs. From its re-call of the 5' RACE reads, TCRdb lists each CDR3 protein once, without DNA. The clone table shows about 150,000 distinct CDR3 sequences, with the ten largest holding about 39%. Germline V gene lookup returns CDR1 MNHEY and CDR2 SMNVEV (reference sequence). This CDR3 region has 15 residues. The receptor's source is a woman between 50 and 59 years old in good health. The sequenced sample was blood T cells: a sorted CD56 or NKG2C T cell subset, CD4+ or CD8+ T cells, or bulk PBMC T cells (not recorded which). The rearrangement joins TRBV27 to TRBJ1-5; the TCRdb D gene call, TRBD1, has no DNA to confirm it. The chain's CDR3 is CASSLNPGGNQPQHF.